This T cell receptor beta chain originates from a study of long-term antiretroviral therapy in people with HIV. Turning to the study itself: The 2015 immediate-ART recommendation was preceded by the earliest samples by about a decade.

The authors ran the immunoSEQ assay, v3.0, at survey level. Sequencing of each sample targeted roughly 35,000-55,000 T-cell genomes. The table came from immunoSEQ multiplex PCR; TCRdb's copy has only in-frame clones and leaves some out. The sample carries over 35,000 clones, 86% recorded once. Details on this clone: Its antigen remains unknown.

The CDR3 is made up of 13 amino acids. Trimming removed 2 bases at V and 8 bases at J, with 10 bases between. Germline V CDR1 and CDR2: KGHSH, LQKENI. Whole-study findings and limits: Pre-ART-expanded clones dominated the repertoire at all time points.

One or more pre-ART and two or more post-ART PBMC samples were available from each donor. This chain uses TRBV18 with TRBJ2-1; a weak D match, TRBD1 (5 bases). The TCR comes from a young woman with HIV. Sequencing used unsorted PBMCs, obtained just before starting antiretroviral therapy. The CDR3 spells CASSPNTGDEQFF. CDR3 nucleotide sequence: TGTGCCAGCTCACCAAACACAGGAGATGAGCAGTTCTTC.